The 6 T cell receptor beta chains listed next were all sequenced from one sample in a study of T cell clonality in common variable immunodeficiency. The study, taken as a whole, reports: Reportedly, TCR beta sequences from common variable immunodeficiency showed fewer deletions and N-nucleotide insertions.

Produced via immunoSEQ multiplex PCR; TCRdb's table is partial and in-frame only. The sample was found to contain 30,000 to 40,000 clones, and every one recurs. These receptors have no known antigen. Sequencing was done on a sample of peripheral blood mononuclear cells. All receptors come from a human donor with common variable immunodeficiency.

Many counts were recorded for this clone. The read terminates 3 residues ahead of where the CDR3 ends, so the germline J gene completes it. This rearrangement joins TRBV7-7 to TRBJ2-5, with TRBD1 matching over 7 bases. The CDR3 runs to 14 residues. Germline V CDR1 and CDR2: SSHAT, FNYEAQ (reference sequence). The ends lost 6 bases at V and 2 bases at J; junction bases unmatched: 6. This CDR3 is CASSKSGGQETQYF. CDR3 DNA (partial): TGTGCCAGCAGTAAGTCAGGGGGACAAGAGACC. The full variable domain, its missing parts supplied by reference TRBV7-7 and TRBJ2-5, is GAGVSQSPRYKVTKRGQDVTLRCDPISSHATLYWYQQALGQGPEFLTYFNYEAQPDKSGLPSDRFSAERPEGSISTLTIQRTEQRDSAMYRCASSKSGGQETQYFGPGTRLLVL.

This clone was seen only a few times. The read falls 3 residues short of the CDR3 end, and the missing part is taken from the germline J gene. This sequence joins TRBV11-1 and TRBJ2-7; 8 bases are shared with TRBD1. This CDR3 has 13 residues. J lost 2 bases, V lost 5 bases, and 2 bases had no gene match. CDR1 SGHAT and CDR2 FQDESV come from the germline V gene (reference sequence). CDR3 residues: CASSQDRAYEQYF. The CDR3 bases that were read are TGTGCCAGCAGCCAGGACAGGGCCTACGAG. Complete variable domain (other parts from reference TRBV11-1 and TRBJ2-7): EAEVAQSPRYKITEKSQAVAFWCDPISGHATLYWYRQILGQGPELLVQFQDESVVDDSQLPKDRFSAERLKGVDSTLKIQPAELGDSAMYLCASSQDRAYEQYFGPGTRLTVT.

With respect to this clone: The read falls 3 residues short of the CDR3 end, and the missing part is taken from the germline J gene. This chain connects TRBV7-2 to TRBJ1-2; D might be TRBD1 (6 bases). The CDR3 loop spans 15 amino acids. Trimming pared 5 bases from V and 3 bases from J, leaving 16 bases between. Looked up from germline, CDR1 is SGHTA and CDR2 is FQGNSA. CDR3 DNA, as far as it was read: TGTGCCAGCAGCCCGGGGGGGCCCGCTGACTATGGC. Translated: CASSPGGPADYG. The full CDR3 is CASSPGGPADYGYTF. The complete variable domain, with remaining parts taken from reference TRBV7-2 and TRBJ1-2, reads GAGVSQSPSNKVTEKGKDVELRCDPISGHTALYWYRQSLGQGLEFLIYFQGNSAPDKSGLPSDRFSAERTGGSVSTLTIQRTQQEDSAVYLCASSPGGPADYGYTFGSGTRLTVV.

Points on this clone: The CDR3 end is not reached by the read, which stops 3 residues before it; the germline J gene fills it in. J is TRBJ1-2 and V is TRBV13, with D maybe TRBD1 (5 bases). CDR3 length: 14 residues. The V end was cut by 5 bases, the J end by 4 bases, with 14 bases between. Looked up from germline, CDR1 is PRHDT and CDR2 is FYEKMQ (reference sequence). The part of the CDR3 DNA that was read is TGTGCCAGCAGCCCCATAGACAGTGGCTATGGC. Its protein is CASSPIDSGYG. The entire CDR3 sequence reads CASSPIDSGYGYTF.

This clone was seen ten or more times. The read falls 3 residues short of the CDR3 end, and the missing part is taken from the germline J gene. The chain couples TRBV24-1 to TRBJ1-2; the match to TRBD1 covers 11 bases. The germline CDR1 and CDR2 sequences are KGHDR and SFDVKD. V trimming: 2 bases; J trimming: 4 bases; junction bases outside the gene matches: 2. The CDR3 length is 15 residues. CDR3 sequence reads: CATSDSGTGGYGYTF. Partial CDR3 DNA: TGTGCCACCAGTGATTCCGGGACAGGGGGCTATGGC.

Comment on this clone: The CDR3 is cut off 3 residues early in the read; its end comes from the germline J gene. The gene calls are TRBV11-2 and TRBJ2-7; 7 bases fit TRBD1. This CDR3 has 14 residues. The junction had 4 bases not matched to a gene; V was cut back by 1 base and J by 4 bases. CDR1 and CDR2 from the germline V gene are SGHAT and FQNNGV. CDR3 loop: CASSLATGVYEQYF. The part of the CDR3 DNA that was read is TGTGCCAGCAGCTTAGCTACAGGGGTATACGAG.